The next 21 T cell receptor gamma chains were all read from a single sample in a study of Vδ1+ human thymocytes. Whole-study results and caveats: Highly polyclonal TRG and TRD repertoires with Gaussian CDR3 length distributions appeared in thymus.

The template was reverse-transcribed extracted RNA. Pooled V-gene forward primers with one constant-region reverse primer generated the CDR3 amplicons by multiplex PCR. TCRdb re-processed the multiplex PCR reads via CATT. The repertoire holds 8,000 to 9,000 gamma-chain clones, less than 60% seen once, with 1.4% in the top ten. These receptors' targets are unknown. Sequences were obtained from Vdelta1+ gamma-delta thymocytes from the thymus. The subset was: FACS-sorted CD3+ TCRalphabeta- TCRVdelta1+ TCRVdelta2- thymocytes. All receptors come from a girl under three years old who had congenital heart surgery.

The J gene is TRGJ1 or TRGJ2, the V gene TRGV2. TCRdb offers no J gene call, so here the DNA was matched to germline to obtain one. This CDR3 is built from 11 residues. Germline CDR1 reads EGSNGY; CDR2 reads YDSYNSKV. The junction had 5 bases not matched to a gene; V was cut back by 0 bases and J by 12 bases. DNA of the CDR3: TGTGCCACCTGGGACGGGCTGACGAAACTCTTT. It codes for CATWDGLTKLF.

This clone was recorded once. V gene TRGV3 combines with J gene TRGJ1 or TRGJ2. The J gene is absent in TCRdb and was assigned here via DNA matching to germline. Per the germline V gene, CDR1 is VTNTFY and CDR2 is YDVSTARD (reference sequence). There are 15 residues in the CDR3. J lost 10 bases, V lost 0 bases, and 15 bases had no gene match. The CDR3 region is CATWDRPGLWAKKLF. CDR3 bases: TGTGCCACCTGGGACAGGCCCGGTCTGTGGGCGAAGAAACTCTTT.

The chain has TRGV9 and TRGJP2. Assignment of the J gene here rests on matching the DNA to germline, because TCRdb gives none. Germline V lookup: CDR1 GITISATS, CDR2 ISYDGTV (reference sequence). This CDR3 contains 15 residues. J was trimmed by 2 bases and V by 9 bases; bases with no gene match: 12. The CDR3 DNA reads TGTGCCTTGCTTAGAAGATTAAGTAGTGATTGGATCAAGACGTTT. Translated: CALLRRLSSDWIKTF.

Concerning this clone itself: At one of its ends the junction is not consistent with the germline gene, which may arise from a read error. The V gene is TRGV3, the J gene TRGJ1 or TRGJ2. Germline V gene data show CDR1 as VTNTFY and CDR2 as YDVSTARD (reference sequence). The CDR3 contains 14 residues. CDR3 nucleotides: TGTGCCACCTGTGACAGGTTAAATTATTATAAGAAACTCTTT. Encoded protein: CATCDRLNYYKKLF.

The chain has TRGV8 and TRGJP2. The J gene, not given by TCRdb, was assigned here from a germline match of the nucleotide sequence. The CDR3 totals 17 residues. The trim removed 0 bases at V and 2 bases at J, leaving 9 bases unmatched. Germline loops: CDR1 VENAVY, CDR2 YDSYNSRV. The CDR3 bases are TGTGCCACCTGGGATAGGCTAGGGACCAGTAGTGATTGGATCAAGACGTTT. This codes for CATWDRLGTSSDWIKTF.

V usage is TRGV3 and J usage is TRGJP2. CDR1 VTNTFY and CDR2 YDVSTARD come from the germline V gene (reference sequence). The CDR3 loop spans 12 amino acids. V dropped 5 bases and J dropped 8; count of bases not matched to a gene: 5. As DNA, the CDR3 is TGTGCCACCTGGGCAACCGATTGGATCAAGACGTTT. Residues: CATWATDWIKTF.

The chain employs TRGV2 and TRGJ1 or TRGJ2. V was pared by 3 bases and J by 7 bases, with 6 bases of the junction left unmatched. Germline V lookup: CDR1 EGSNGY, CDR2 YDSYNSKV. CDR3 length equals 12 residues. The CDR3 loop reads CATWDSRYKKLF. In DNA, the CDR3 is TGTGCCACCTGGGACAGCCGATATAAGAAACTCTTT.

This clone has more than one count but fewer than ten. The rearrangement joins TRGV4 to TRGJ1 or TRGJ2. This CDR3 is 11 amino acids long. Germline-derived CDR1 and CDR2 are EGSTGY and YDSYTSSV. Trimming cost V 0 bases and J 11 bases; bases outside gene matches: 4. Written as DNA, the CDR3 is TGTGCCACCTGGGATGGGCCTGAGAAACTCTTT. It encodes CATWDGPEKLF.

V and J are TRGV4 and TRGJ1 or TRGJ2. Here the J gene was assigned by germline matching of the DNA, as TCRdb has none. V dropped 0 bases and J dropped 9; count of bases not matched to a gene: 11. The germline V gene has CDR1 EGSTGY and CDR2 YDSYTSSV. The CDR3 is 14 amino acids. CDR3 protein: CATWDGPRSLKKLF. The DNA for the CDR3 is TGTGCCACCTGGGATGGGCCGAGGTCACTTAAGAAACTCTTT.

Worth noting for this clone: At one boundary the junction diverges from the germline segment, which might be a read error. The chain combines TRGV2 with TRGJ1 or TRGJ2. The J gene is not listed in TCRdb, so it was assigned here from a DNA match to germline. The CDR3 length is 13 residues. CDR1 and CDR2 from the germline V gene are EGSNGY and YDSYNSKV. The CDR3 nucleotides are TGTGCCGCCTGGGACGGGAGAGGATATAAGAAACTCTTT. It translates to CAAWDGRGYKKLF.

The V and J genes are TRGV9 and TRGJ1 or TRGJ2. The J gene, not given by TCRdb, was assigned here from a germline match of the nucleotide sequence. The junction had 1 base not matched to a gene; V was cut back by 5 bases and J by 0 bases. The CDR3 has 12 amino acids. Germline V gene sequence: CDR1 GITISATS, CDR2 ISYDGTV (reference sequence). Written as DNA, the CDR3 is TGTGCCTTGTGGGCGAATTATTATAAGAAACTCTTT. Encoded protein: CALWANYYKKLF.

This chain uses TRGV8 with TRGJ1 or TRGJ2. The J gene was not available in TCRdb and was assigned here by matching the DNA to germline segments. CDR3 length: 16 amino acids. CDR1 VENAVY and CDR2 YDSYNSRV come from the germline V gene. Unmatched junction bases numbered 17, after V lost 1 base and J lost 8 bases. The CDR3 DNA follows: TGTGCCACCTGGGATAGCAGACGACCTCGGAGCGATAAGAAACTCTTT. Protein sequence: CATWDSRRPRSDKKLF.

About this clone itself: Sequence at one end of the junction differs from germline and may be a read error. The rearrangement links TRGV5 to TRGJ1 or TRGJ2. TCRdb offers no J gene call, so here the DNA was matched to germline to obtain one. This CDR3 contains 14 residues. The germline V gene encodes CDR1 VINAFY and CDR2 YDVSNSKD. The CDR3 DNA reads TGCGCCACCTGGGACAGGCACCTCCATTATAAGAAACTCTTT. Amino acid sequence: CATWDRHLHYKKLF.

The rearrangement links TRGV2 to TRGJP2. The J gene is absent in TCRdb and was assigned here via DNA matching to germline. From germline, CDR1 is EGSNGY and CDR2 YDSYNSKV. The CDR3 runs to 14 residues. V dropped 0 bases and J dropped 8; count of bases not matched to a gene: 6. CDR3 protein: CATWDGQGDWIKTF. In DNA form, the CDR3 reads TGTGCCACCTGGGACGGGCAGGGAGATTGGATCAAGACGTTT.

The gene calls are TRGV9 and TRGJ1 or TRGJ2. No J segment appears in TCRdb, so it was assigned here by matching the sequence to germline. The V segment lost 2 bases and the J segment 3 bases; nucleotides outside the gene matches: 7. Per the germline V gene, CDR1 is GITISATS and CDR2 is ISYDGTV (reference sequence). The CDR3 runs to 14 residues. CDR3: CALWEDFIYYKKLF. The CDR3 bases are TGTGCCTTGTGGGAGGACTTTATTTATTATAAGAAACTCTTT.

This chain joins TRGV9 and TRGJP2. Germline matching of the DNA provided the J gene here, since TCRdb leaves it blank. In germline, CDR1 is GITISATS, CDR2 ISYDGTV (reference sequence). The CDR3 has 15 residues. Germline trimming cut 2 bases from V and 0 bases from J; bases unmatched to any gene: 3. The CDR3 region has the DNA TGTGCCTTGTGGGAGGGACATAGTAGTGATTGGATCAAGACGTTT. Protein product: CALWEGHSSDWIKTF.

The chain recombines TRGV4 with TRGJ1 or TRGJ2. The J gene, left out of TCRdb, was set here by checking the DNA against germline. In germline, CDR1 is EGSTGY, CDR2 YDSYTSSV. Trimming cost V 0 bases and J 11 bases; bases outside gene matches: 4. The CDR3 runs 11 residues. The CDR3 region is CATWDGGEKLF. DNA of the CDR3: TGTGCCACCTGGGATGGGGGGGAGAAACTCTTT.

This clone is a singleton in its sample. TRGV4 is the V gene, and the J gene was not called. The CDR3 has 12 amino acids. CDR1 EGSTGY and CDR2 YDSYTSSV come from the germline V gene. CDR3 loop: CATWVHGVEELF. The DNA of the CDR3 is TGTGCCACCTGGGTACACGGTGTAGAGGAACTCTTT.

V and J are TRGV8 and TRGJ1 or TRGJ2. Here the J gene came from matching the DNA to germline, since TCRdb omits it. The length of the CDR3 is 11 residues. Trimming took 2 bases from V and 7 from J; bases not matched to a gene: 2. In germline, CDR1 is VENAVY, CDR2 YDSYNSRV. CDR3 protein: CATWDMYKKLF. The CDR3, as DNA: TGTGCCACCTGGGATATGTATAAGAAACTCTTT.

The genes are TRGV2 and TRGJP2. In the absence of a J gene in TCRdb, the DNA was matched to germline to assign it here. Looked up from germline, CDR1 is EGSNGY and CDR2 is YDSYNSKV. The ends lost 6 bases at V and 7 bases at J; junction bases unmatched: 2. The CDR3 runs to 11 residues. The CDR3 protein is CATWYDWIKTF. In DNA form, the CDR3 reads TGTGCCACCTGGTATGATTGGATCAAGACGTTT.

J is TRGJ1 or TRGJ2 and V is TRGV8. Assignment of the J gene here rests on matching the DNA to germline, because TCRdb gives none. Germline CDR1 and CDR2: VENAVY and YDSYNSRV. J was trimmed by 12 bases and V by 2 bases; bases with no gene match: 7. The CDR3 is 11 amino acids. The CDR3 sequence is CATWDILRKLF. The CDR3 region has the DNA TGTGCCACCTGGGATATATTGAGGAAACTCTTT.